These 30 T cell receptor beta chains were sequenced from one sample in a study of T-cell memory formation after mild COVID-19. Each CDR3 protein gets one entry after TCRdb re-called the 5' RACE reads with MiXCR. The sample consists of about 170,000 distinct CDR3 sequences, 10% to 15% of them appearing once. The specimen was PBMCs or a T cell subset sorted from them (not recorded which). The source is a man aged 18 to 29 who had mild COVID-19 (a few samples of this study predate the infection). Cell type and time point are not known.

This clonotype was seen ten or more times. This chain connects TRBV7-9 to TRBJ2-3; D is undetermined. CDR1 is SEHNR, CDR2 FQNEAQ, per germline (reference sequence). Trimming took off 10 bases at V and 0 bases at J, with 17 bases between the two ends. The CDR3 is made up of 15 amino acids. CDR3 loop: CAIRKGEASTDTQYF. The CDR3 DNA follows: TGTGCCATCCGTAAGGGTGAGGCTAGCACAGATACGCAGTATTTT.

This clonotype was seen a handful of times. The rearrangement joins TRBV6-1 to TRBJ1-2; D is unclear. V dropped 3 bases and J dropped 0 bases, with 14 bases sitting between them. The CDR3 is 16 amino acids. CDR1 and CDR2 from the germline V gene are MNHNS and SASEGT. The CDR3 protein is CASSDGRAAANYGYTF. CDR3 in DNA: TGTGCCAGCAGTGATGGGAGGGCAGCCGCTAACTATGGCTACACCTTC.

The CDR3 is CASSPGTSGGENIQYF. CDR3 bases: TGCGCCAGCAGCCCCGGGACTAGCGGGGGGGAGAACATTCAGTACTTC. The chain combines TRBV5-1 with TRBJ2-4; 16 nucleotides align to TRBD2. Losses at the gene ends were 4 bases for V and 7 bases for J; bases not matched to a gene: 5. Looked up from germline, CDR1 is SGHRS and CDR2 is YFSETQ. The CDR3 is 16 residues long.

This clonotype came up a few times. The chain has TRBV4-2 and TRBJ2-2; tentative D call: TRBD1 (6 bases). This CDR3 has 14 residues. V was pared by 4 bases and J by 4 bases, with 10 bases between. The germline CDR1 and CDR2 sequences are LGHNA and YNFKEQ. The CDR3 reads CASSPPGATGELFF. The CDR3 DNA sequence: TGTGCCAGCAGCCCGCCAGGGGCCACCGGGGAGCTGTTTTTT.

The chain links TRBV12-3 or TRBV12-4 to TRBJ1-3; D remains ambiguous. CDR3 length: 12 amino acids. The V end was cut by 9 bases, the J end by 0 bases, with 6 bases between. As DNA, the CDR3 is TGTGCCAGTGCAAGCTCTGGAAACACCATATATTTT. Its protein product is CASASSGNTIYF.

In its sample, this clonotype was seen many times. The CDR3 sequence is CATSDSTRAYNEQFF. The DNA for the CDR3 is TGTGCCACCAGTGATTCGACTAGGGCCTACAATGAGCAGTTCTTC. The rearrangement uses TRBV24-1 and TRBJ2-1; the D gene is possibly TRBD2 (6 bases). The CDR3 extends over 15 amino acids. Trimming took 2 bases from V and 2 from J, leaving 9 bases between them. In germline, CDR1 is KGHDR, CDR2 SFDVKD.

V is TRBV12-3 or TRBV12-4 and J is TRBJ1-4; D is ambiguous. This CDR3 comprises 13 residues. Trimming cost V 6 bases and J 5 bases, with 10 bases left between them. The chain's CDR3 is CASSRAQNEKLFF. In nucleotides, the CDR3 is TGTGCCAGCAGCCGGGCCCAAAATGAAAAACTGTTTTTT.

This clonotype was observed at least ten times. The CDR3 region has the DNA TGTGCCAGCAGCGCCACAGATACGCAGTATTTT. This gives the protein CASSATDTQYF. This chain joins TRBV12-3 or TRBV12-4 and TRBJ2-3; no clear D gene. The CDR3 runs to 11 residues. V was shortened by 6 bases and J by 2 bases, with 3 bases between the two germline ends.

The chain combines TRBV7-2 with TRBJ1-2; D not certain. The V end was cut by 6 bases, the J end by 2 bases, with 13 bases between. This CDR3 has 14 amino acids. Germline loops: CDR1 SGHTA, CDR2 FQGNSA. CDR3 residues: CASRSPSVNYGYTF. As DNA, the CDR3 is TGTGCCAGCAGGTCCCCCAGCGTAAACTATGGCTACACCTTC.

This clonotype appeared a few times. The CDR3 protein is CSARDILAATQYF. Written as DNA, the CDR3 is TGCAGTGCTAGAGATATATTGGCGGCTACGCAGTATTTT. This rearrangement joins TRBV20-1 to TRBJ2-3, with D unresolved. Deletions cut 0 bases from V and 8 bases from J, with 12 bases between. CDR1 is DFQATT, CDR2 SNEGSKA, per germline (reference sequence). This CDR3 spans 13 amino acids.

The V gene is TRBV10-2, the J gene TRBJ1-2, with D possibly being TRBD1 (5 bases). V was pared by 2 bases and J by 5 bases, with 12 bases between. This CDR3 region has 14 residues. Germline V gives CDR1 WSHSY, CDR2 SAAADI. The CDR3: CASSEGKGLYGYTF. The CDR3 DNA is TGCGCCAGCAGTGAGGGGAAGGGGCTATATGGCTACACCTTC.

Only a few counts were recorded for this clonotype. The genes are TRBV7-2 and TRBJ2-3, with D possibly matching TRBD1 (5 bases). Per germline, CDR1 SGHTA and CDR2 FQGNSA. V was clipped by 5 bases and J by 5 bases, with 20 bases between them. There are 16 residues in the CDR3. This CDR3 is CASSALGGAVRDTQYF. CDR3 nucleotide sequence: TGTGCCAGCAGCGCCCTAGGTGGGGCCGTGCGAGATACGCAGTATTTT.

The chain has TRBV5-1 and TRBJ1-1; no reliable D call. CDR1 and CDR2 from the germline V gene are SGHRS and YFSETQ. Trimming took off 1 base at V and 3 bases at J, with 7 bases between the two ends. CDR3 size: 13 residues. CDR3 sequence reads: CASSLFMDTEAFF. Here the CDR3 DNA reads TGCGCCAGCAGCTTGTTTATGGACACTGAAGCTTTCTTT.

J is TRBJ2-3 and V is TRBV7-9, with D possibly matching TRBD1 (6 bases). The CDR3 covers 15 residues. V was pared by 3 bases and J by 2 bases, with 12 bases between. The germline gives CDR1 SEHNR, CDR2 FQNEAQ (reference sequence). The DNA for the CDR3 is TGTGCCAGCAGCTTTTGGGGGCAGCTCACAGATACGCAGTATTTT. It codes for CASSFWGQLTDTQYF.

This clonotype was picked up a small number of times. The chain employs TRBV3-1 and TRBJ2-3; 8 nucleotides agree with TRBD2. Germline CDR1 LGHDT, CDR2 YNNKEL (reference sequence). Trimming at V came to 4 bases and at J to 3 bases, leaving 6 bases not matched to a gene. CDR3 length: 15 residues. CDR3 sequence: CASSPSGPRTDTQYF. CDR3 in DNA: TGTGCCAGCAGCCCTAGCGGGCCCCGGACAGATACGCAGTATTTT.

The sample holds a few counts of this clonotype. The rearrangement uses TRBV5-1 and TRBJ2-2; unclear D gene. CDR3 length: 13 amino acids. Looked up from germline, CDR1 is SGHRS and CDR2 is YFSETQ. V dropped 7 bases and J dropped 4 bases, with 11 bases sitting between them. The CDR3 DNA reads as TGCGCCAGCCGCGACTTGGCCACCGGGGAGCTGTTTTTT. Its protein is CASRDLATGELFF.

The sample holds a few counts of this clonotype. The V and J genes are TRBV20-1 and TRBJ2-3, with D tentatively TRBD2 (6 bases). V lost 0 bases to trimming and J lost 2 bases, with 12 bases between them. The CDR3 totals 15 residues. Per the germline V gene, CDR1 is DFQATT and CDR2 is SNEGSKA (reference sequence). CDR3 in amino acids: CSARDHRGATDTQYF. Written as DNA, the CDR3 is TGCAGTGCTAGAGATCATCGCGGGGCCACAGATACGCAGTATTTT.

This clonotype was picked up a small number of times. The chain carries TRBV5-4 and TRBJ1-6; 7 bases map to TRBD1. The V gene's germline CDR1 is SGHNT and CDR2 YYREEE (reference sequence). The CDR3 contains 16 residues. The trim removed 4 bases at V and 5 bases at J, leaving 9 bases unmatched. The CDR3: CASSRGGRGDNSPLHF. The CDR3 DNA sequence: TGTGCCAGCAGCCGGGGGGGCAGGGGGGATAATTCACCCCTCCACTTT.

The chain uses TRBV4-1 and TRBJ2-1; perhaps D is TRBD1 or TRBD2 (5 bases each). This CDR3 has 15 amino acids. V was trimmed by 5 bases and J by 4 bases, leaving 15 bases between them. Per the germline V gene, CDR1 is MGHRA and CDR2 is YSYEKL. CDR3 in DNA: TGCGCCAGCAGCGGCGTGGGGGTAGCTTACAATGAGCAGTTCTTC. It yields the protein CASSGVGVAYNEQFF.

The genes are TRBV7-9 and TRBJ2-2; 7 bases map to TRBD2. The length of the CDR3 is 18 residues. Germline V gives CDR1 SEHNR, CDR2 FQNEAQ (reference sequence). The ends lost 3 bases at V and 2 bases at J; junction bases unmatched: 12. In DNA form, the CDR3 reads TGTGCCAGCAGCTTGAGACTAGCCCGCCAACTCAACACCGGGGAGCTGTTTTTT. It codes for CASSLRLARQLNTGELFF.

This clonotype has just a few counts. The CDR3 here is CASSLQSSGGTDTQYF. The CDR3 coding sequence is TGTGCCAGCAGCTTACAGTCTAGCGGGGGCACAGATACGCAGTATTTT. The chain is built from TRBV7-2 and TRBJ2-3; 9 bases agree with TRBD2. V lost 2 bases and J lost 1; bases outside the gene matches: 4. Germline CDR1 and CDR2: SGHTA and FQGNSA. This CDR3 comprises 16 residues. The full variable domain, in which reference TRBV7-2 and TRBJ2-3 provide the parts outside the CDR3, is GAGVSQSPSNKVTEKGKDVELRCDPISGHTALYWYRQSLGQGLEFLIYFQGNSAPDKSGLPSDRFSAERTGGSVSTLTIQRTQQEDSAVYLCASSLQSSGGTDTQYFGPGTRLTVL.

This clonotype was found a few times. The V call is TRBV20-1, the J call TRBJ1-2; no reliable D call. Trimming left V 7 bases short and J 4 bases short, with 7 bases between. CDR1 is DFQATT, CDR2 SNEGSKA, per germline (reference sequence). The CDR3 extends over 10 amino acids. The CDR3 sequence is CSVSIYGYTF. The CDR3, as DNA: TGCAGTGTATCCATCTATGGCTACACCTTC.

The sample holds a few counts of this clonotype. The rearrangement uses TRBV12-3 or TRBV12-4 and TRBJ1-1; TRBD1 matches 10 bases. The CDR3 runs to 13 residues. With V trimmed by 8 bases and J by 10 bases, 10 bases remained unmatched. The CDR3 bases are TGTGCCAGCGGCCGGACAGGGGGGTTGGGAGCTTTCTTT. Translated, it gives CASGRTGGLGAFF.

This clonotype came up a few times. This chain links TRBV6-6 with TRBJ2-1; D remains ambiguous. The CDR3 contains 12 residues. V was pared by 7 bases and J by 4 bases, with 8 bases between. The germline CDR1 and CDR2 sequences are MNHNY and SVGAGI (reference sequence). The CDR3 DNA reads TGTGCCAGCAACGACCTGTACAATGAGCAGTTCTTC. It translates to CASNDLYNEQFF.

This clonotype was detected many times. This rearrangement joins TRBV7-2 to TRBJ2-5; D may correspond to TRBD1 or TRBD2 (6 bases each). Trimming removed 5 bases from V and 4 bases from J, with 17 bases in between. The CDR3 covers 15 residues. CDR1 is SGHTA, CDR2 FQGNSA, per germline. The chain's CDR3 is CASSNSEGGSETQYF. The CDR3 DNA sequence: TGTGCCAGCAGCAATAGCGAGGGGGGCTCAGAGACCCAGTACTTC.

This clonotype was observed a handful of times. The CDR3 sequence: CASSFGQAPFSGNTIYF. DNA for the CDR3: TGTGCCAGCAGCTTCGGACAGGCCCCCTTCTCTGGAAACACCATATATTTT. The chain uses TRBV7-2 and TRBJ1-3; 7 bases match TRBD1. Unmatched junction bases numbered 8, after V lost 3 bases and J lost 0 bases. The germline V gene encodes CDR1 SGHTA and CDR2 FQGNSA. CDR3 length: 17 amino acids.

The rearrangement joins TRBV28 to TRBJ2-7; 11 bases map to TRBD1. The CDR3 runs 13 residues. The junction had 7 bases not matched to a gene; V was cut back by 6 bases and J by 9 bases. Germline CDR1 is MDHEN and CDR2 is SYDVKM. This chain's CDR3 is CASSPGTGGVQYV. CDR3 DNA sequence: TGTGCCAGCAGCCCCGGGACAGGGGGTGTGCAGTACGTC.

The chain carries TRBV5-5 and TRBJ2-5, with 8 bases aligning to TRBD1. V was clipped by 0 bases and J by 4 bases; unmatched bases: 5. In germline, CDR1 is SGHKS, CDR2 YYEKEE (reference sequence). This CDR3 comprises 15 residues. The CDR3: CASSLALGTGETQYF. CDR3 nucleotide sequence: TGTGCCAGCAGCTTGGCCTTGGGGACAGGAGAGACCCAGTACTTC.

V is TRBV7-2 and J is TRBJ1-2; tentatively, D is TRBD1 (6 bases). V lost 5 bases and J 6 bases, leaving 13 bases between the germline ends. The CDR3 has 13 amino acids. CDR1 is SGHTA and CDR2 is FQGNSA in the germline V gene. CDR3: CASSRGGGDGYTF. In nucleotides, the CDR3 is TGTGCCAGCAGCCGAGGGGGGGGGGATGGCTACACCTTC.

This chain uses TRBV12-3 or TRBV12-4 with TRBJ1-1, with TRBD1 identical over 7 bases. The CDR3 is made up of 14 amino acids. Trimming removed 10 bases from V and 0 bases from J; junction bases left unmatched: 8. The CDR3 DNA sequence: TGTGCCACTCACAGACAGGGCTTGAACACTGAAGCTTTCTTT. Protein: CATHRQGLNTEAFF.